Listed below are T cell receptor beta chains from one sample, sequenced in a study of cytomegalovirus exposure and HLA in healthy donors. TCRdb keeps only in-frame clones here, not all; method: immunoSEQ multiplex PCR. The sample contains about 240,000 clones, about 86% of which appear only once. Sequencing used PBMCs. The receptor source for this set is a woman aged 55-69 years in good health and CMV-seropositive. The CDR3 runs from the conserved cysteine through the conserved F or W. Fields, in order: V gene, J gene, clone size, CDR3 protein. Rows give clone size only sometimes, using once, few, many, or a class for an expanded clone.

v_call: TRBV19; j_call: TRBJ1-1; clone_size: -; cdr3_aa: CASSSPSQGPQELF
v_call: TRBV2; j_call: TRBJ2-7; clone_size: -; cdr3_aa: CASGILRLAGEQYF
v_call: TRBV5-4; j_call: TRBJ2-7; clone_size: -; cdr3_aa: CASSFSGRTGEQYF
v_call: TRBV9; j_call: TRBJ2-1; clone_size: -; cdr3_aa: CASSVDRAAYNEQFF
v_call: TRBV11-2; j_call: TRBJ1-4; clone_size: -; cdr3_aa: CASSLSSGTLYEKLFF
v_call: TRBV5-1; j_call: TRBJ1-4; clone_size: -; cdr3_aa: CASTLQPTNEKLFF
v_call: TRBV4-1; j_call: TRBJ2-1; clone_size: -; cdr3_aa: CASSPGLAYNEQFF
v_call: TRBV28; j_call: TRBJ1-1; clone_size: -; cdr3_aa: CASEDSYTEAFF
v_call: TRBV6-1; j_call: TRBJ1-4; clone_size: once; cdr3_aa: CASSGVVGQGPRELFF
v_call: TRBV15; j_call: TRBJ1-1; clone_size: -; cdr3_aa: CATRTRGVTEAFF
v_call: TRBV7-9; j_call: TRBJ2-7; clone_size: -; cdr3_aa: CASSLDPGGYEQYF
v_call: TRBV28; j_call: TRBJ2-5; clone_size: -; cdr3_aa: CASSSSPGTDQETQYF
v_call: TRBV7-9; j_call: TRBJ2-7; clone_size: -; cdr3_aa: CASSGQTGPLLREQYF
v_call: TRBV7-9; j_call: TRBJ2-3; clone_size: -; cdr3_aa: CAGQPGLAGEWNTDTQYF
v_call: TRBV2; j_call: TRBJ2-1; clone_size: few; cdr3_aa: CASRTTSANEQFF
v_call: TRBV29-1; j_call: TRBJ2-1; clone_size: -; cdr3_aa: CSVDSPGSSYNEQFF
v_call: TRBV5-4; j_call: TRBJ2-3; clone_size: -; cdr3_aa: CASSPPSLAGAQDTQYF
v_call: TRBV1; j_call: TRBJ2-1; clone_size: -; cdr3_aa: CTSSHTGLGDNEQFF
v_call: TRBV11-3; j_call: TRBJ1-1; clone_size: -; cdr3_aa: CASSLVLGEGKFEAFF
v_call: TRBV14; j_call: TRBJ2-2; clone_size: -; cdr3_aa: CASSRETNTGELFF
v_call: TRBV29-1; j_call: TRBJ1-1; clone_size: few; cdr3_aa: CSVTGGPLTEAFF
v_call: TRBV7-9; j_call: TRBJ1-1; clone_size: once; cdr3_aa: CASSLGQVIKDVNTEAFF